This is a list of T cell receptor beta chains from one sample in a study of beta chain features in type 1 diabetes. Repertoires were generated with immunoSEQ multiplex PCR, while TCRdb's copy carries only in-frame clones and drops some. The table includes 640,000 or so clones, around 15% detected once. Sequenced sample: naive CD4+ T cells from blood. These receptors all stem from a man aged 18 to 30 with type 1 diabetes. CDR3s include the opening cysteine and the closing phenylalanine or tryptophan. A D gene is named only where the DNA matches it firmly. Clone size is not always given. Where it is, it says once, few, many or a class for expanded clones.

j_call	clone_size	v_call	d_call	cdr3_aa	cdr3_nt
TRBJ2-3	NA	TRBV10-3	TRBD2	CAISAGDSGARTDTQYF	TGTGCCATCAGTGCGGGGGATAGCGGGGCCCGCACAGATACGCAGTATTTT
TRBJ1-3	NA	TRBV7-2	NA	CASSPSGNHFSGNTIYF	TGTGCCAGCAGCCCATCCGGGAACCATTTCTCTGGAAACACCATATATTTT
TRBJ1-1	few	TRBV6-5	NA	CASSSQGRAFF	TGTGCCAGCAGTTCCCAGGGTAGGGCTTTCTTT
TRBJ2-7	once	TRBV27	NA	CATKGLLREQYF	TGTGCCACAAAAGGTCTCCTACGGGAGCAGTACTTC
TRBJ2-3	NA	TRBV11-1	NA	CASSLGPDLDTQYF	TGTGCCAGCAGCTTGGGGCCCGACCTAGATACGCAGTATTTT
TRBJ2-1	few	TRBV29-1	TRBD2	CSAAKGVLAGASSYNEQFF	TGCAGCGCAGCGAAGGGTGTACTAGCGGGCGCAAGCTCCTACAATGAGCAGTTCTTC
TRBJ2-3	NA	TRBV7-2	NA	CASSLLKGADTQYF	TGTGCCAGCAGCTTATTAAAGGGTGCAGATACGCAGTATTTT
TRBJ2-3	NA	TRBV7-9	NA	CASSRKIGESTDTQYF	TGTGCCAGCAGTCGCAAGATTGGGGAGAGCACAGATACGCAGTATTTT
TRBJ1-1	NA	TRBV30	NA	CAWSPRVMNTEAFF	TGTGCCTGGAGCCCCAGGGTTATGAACACTGAAGCTTTCTTT
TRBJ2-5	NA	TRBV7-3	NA	CASSFGREETQYF	TGTGCCAGCAGCTTTGGTAGAGAAGAGACCCAGTACTTC
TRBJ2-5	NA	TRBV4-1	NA	CASSQAQETQYF	TGCGCCAGCAGCCAAGCCCAAGAGACCCAGTACTTC
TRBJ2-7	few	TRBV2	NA	CASSEIIGKGSTPYEQYF	TGTGCCAGCAGTGAAATTATCGGGAAGGGGTCAACACCCTACGAGCAGTACTTC
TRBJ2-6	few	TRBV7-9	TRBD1	CASRRGDRASTGANVLTF	TGTGCCAGCAGGCGTGGGGACAGGGCGTCCACTGGGGCCAACGTCCTGACTTTC
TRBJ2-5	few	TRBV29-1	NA	CSVGPPETQYF	TGCAGCGTTGGGCCCCCAGAGACCCAGTACTTC
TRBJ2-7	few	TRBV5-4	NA	CASSRRDNHEQYF	TGTGCCAGCAGCCGGAGGGATAATCACGAGCAGTACTTC
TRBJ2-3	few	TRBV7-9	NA	CASSLGRQGTDTQYF	TGTGCCAGCAGCTTAGGTCGGCAGGGCACAGATACGCAGTATTTT
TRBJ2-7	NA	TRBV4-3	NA	CASSQDTGLYEQYF	TGCGCCAGCAGCCAAGATACCGGTCTATACGAGCAGTACTTC
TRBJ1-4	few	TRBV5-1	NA	CASSLGSTNEKLFF	TGCGCCAGCAGCTTGGGATCAACTAATGAAAAACTGTTTTTT
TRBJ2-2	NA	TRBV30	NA	CAWMYGGTGELFF	TGTGCCTGGATGTACGGTGGGACCGGGGAGCTGTTTTTT
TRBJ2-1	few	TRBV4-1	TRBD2	CASSQEVWTSGGHEQFF	TGCGCCAGCAGCCAAGAGGTGTGGACTAGCGGGGGCCATGAGCAGTTCTTC
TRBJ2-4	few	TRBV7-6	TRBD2	CASSLWTSGSGLGNIQYF	TGTGCCAGCAGCTTATGGACTAGCGGGAGTGGATTGGGAAACATTCAGTACTTC
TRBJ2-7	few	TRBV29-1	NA	CSVLLGGNYEQYF	TGCAGCGTTCTGTTAGGGGGTAACTACGAGCAGTACTTC
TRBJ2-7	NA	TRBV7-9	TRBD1	CASSLLGDSYEQYF	TGTGCCAGCAGCTTGTTAGGGGACAGCTACGAGCAGTACTTC
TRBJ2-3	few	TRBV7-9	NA	CATARGSTDTQYF	TGTGCCACCGCGAGGGGGAGCACAGATACGCAGTATTTT
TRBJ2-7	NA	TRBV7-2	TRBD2	CASSLTSGGSYEQYF	TGTGCCAGCAGCTTGACTAGCGGGGGGTCCTACGAGCAGTACTTC
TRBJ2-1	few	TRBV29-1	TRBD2	CSVGGLAGLIEQFF	TGCAGCGTCGGGGGACTAGCGGGTCTGATTGAGCAGTTCTTC
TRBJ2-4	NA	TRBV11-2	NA	CASSLVVADGIQYF	TGTGCCAGCAGCTTAGTGGTGGCCGATGGCATTCAGTACTTC
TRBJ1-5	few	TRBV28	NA	CASSYSNQPQHF	TGTGCCAGCAGTTATTCCAATCAGCCCCAGCATTTT
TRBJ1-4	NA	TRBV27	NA	CASSFGGRPYTSNEKLFF	TGTGCCAGCAGTTTCGGTGGCAGACCGTACACCTCTAATGAAAAACTGTTTTTT
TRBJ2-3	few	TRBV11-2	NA	CASSLGPRADTQYF	TGTGCCAGCAGCCTAGGCCCTAGGGCAGATACGCAGTATTTT
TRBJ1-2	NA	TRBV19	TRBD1	CASSKRDRYGYTF	TGTGCCAGTAGTAAGCGGGACAGGTATGGCTACACCTTC
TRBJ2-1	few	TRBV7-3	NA	CASSLAPRRGKWNEQFF	TGTGCCAGCAGCTTAGCCCCGAGAAGGGGAAAATGGAATGAGCAGTTCTTC
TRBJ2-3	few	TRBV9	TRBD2	CASSVGSGGRTDTQYF	TGTGCCAGCAGCGTAGGCAGCGGGGGGCGCACAGATACGCAGTATTTT
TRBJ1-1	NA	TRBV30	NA	CAWTGAMNTEAFF	TGTGCCTGGACCGGGGCCATGAACACTGAAGCTTTCTTT
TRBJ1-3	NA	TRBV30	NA	CAWTLGGNTIYF	TGTGCCTGGACACTAGGGGGAAACACCATATATTTT
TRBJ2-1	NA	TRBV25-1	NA	CASSERVESEQFF	TGTGCCAGCAGTGAAAGGGTGGAGAGTGAGCAGTTCTTC
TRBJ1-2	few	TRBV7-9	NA	CASSFDGEPSNYGYTF	TGTGCCAGCAGCTTTGACGGGGAACCTTCTAACTATGGCTACACCTTC
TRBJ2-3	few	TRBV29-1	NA	CSAGAGSTDTQYF	TGCAGCGCTGGGGCGGGTAGCACAGATACGCAGTATTTT
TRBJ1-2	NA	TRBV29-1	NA	CSDTENYGYTF	TGCAGCGATACAGAAAACTATGGCTACACCTTC
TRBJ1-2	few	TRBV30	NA	CAWADPSYGYTF	TGTGCCTGGGCCGATCCCTCCTATGGCTACACCTTC
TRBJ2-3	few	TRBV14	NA	CASSQETDTQYF	TGTGCCAGCAGCCAAGAAACAGATACGCAGTATTTT
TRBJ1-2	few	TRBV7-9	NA	CASSLAGSAGTF	TGTGCCAGCAGCTTAGCGGGGAGTGCGGGGACCTTC
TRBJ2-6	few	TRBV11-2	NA	CASSPLSGANVLTF	TGTGCCAGCTCCCCTCTCTCTGGGGCCAACGTCCTGACTTTC
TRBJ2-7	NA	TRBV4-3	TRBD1	CASSPSRDSYEQYF	TGCGCCAGCAGCCCGTCCCGGGACAGTTACGAGCAGTACTTC
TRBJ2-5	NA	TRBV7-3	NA	CASSSGGAQYF	TGTGCCAGCAGCTCCGGAGGGGCCCAGTACTTC
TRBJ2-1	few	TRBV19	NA	CASSLASNEQFF	TGTGCCAGTAGTCTAGCGTCCAATGAGCAGTTCTTC
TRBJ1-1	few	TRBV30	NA	CAWSIETANTEAFF	TGTGCCTGGAGTATAGAGACGGCGAACACTGAAGCTTTCTTT
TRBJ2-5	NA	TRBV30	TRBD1	CAWSTQGIETQYF	TGTGCCTGGAGTACACAGGGGATAGAGACCCAGTACTTC